The source of this T cell receptor (beta chain) is a study of T-cell memory formation after mild COVID-19 (dated by TCRdb to the early 2020s). With regard to the full study: TCR sequence clusters from the two donors were found to be largely donor specific. In a couple of donors, T-cell clones that expanded and contracted after mild COVID-19 were tracked by sequencing TCRalpha and TCRbeta repertoires over time. Two young, previously healthy adult volunteers, one female and one male, were included in the cohort. Overall study results and their limits: Some responding clones were found in pre-infection memory, which suggests that pre-existing cross-reactive memory T cells took part in the SARS-CoV-2 response. Whether the second-wave clones peaking on day 37 were SARS-CoV-2 specific was not confirmed. Clones that contracted from day 15 to 85 showed balanced CD4/CD8 phenotypes, whereas a second wave of clones that expanded from day 15 to 37 leaned towards CD4+. Contracting CD4+ clones appeared mostly in the CM and EM memory subsets, whereas CD8+ clones were enriched in EMRA. The study covered only a couple of mild cases, and larger cohorts including severe cases with pre-infection samples were considered necessary.

Ficoll-Paque density gradient centrifugation was the method used to isolate PBMCs. In regard to this clonotype: Its antigen remains unidentified. Nothing much larger sits one base from this clone, and base qualities are not available.

CDR1 and CDR2, per the germline V gene, are SGHTA and FQGNSA. V trim: 5 bases; J trim: 5 bases; unmatched bases: 18. Counted from cysteine to phenylalanine, this CDR3 has 18 amino acids. Solely the CDR3 DNA is kept, with 54 bases framed from the first base. For sequencing, an Illumina NovaSeq 6000 was employed. TCRalpha and TCRbeta cDNA libraries were constructed by 5'RACE with constant-segment primers, with sample barcodes and unique molecular identifiers being introduced. Trizol reagent was used to extract RNA from every sample. Library amplification was performed in two PCR steps, and a second sample barcode and Illumina TruSeq adapters were introduced in the second step. Sequencing of the libraries was done on an Illumina NovaSeq, producing 2 x 150 bp paired-end reads. The paper's processing steps were these. The reads were demultiplexed and collapsed into UMI-guided consensus sequences using migec v1.2.7. Using mixcr v2.1.11, the UMI consensuses were aligned to TRA and TRB V and J templates and assembled into clonotypes. A clonotype was counted as expanded or contracted only if both edgeR and NoisET called the change significant, with noise models trained on biological replicates. edgeR calls used a false discovery rate-adjusted p below 0.01 and a log2 fold-change threshold of 1. PCA with hierarchical clustering of max-normalized trajectories of the 1000 most abundant clonotypes was used as exploratory dynamics analysis. Separately sequenced CD4+ and CD8+ repertoires were used to assign the CD4 or CD8 phenotype of responding clones. Through fastp at Q25 and MiXCR, TCRdb rebuilt clones from the public reads, retaining in-frame beta chains. Rows merge per CDR3 protein into single entries with the most common DNA and genes. The V and J calls follow TCRdb's processing rather than the paper's. This sample comprises 40,000 to 55,000 distinct CDR3 sequences, about 7.3% of them detected only once. The ten largest make up approximately 1.5% of the sample.

The chain is made from TRBV7-2 and TRBJ2-3; 8 central bases correspond to TRBD2. The sequencing input was PBMCs or a T cell subset sorted from them (not recorded which). This clonotype was sampled from a man in his late teens or twenties who had mild COVID-19 (a few samples of this study predate the infection). The sample titles of this study are shuffled in the database, so cell type and time point are left out; the donor was told from shared clones. DNA sequence: TGTGCCAGCAGCCCAAACCGCCCAGGACTAGCCCCTGGAGATACGCAGTATTTT. It encodes CASSPNRPGLAPGDTQYF. The entire variable domain, with the stretches around the CDR3 drawn from the reference TRBV7-2 and TRBJ2-3 proteins, is GAGVSQSPSNKVTEKGKDVELRCDPISGHTALYWYRQSLGQGLEFLIYFQGNSAPDKSGLPSDRFSAERTGGSVSTLTIQRTQQEDSAVYLCASSPNRPGLAPGDTQYFGPGTRLTVL.